The entry below describes one TCR beta chain. This sample is part of a study of blood T cell repertoires in COVID-19. The table came from immunoSEQ multiplex PCR; TCRdb's copy has only in-frame clones and leaves some out. The sample lists about 400,000 clones; around 90% were seen once. The CDR3 is made up of 14 amino acids. Germline-derived CDR1 and CDR2 are SGHVS and FQNEAQ. V lost 1 base to trimming and J lost 0 bases, with 7 bases between them. Participants' own reports of clinical history determined their cohort assignment. The chain carries TRBV7-8 and TRBJ2-7; D gene ambiguous. This TCR was recovered from a woman between 40 and 50 years old with acute COVID-19. The material sequenced was PBMCs or T cells enriched from blood (not recorded which). CDR3 in amino acids: CASSLVLGSYEQYF. The CDR3 DNA sequence: TGTGCCAGCAGCTTAGTCCTCGGCTCCTACGAGCAGTACTTC.